The source of this T cell receptor beta chain is a study of cytomegalovirus exposure and HLA in healthy donors. The germline CDR1 and CDR2 sequences are GTSNPN and SVGIG (reference sequence). Trimming at V came to 2 bases and at J to 1 base, leaving 16 bases not matched to a gene. This CDR3 region has 18 residues. Vbeta (60) and Jbeta (13) primers were used in the PCR. Here immunoSEQ multiplex PCR was the method, and the copy in TCRdb shows in-frame clones only, minus some. The sample carries about 200,000 clones, 75% to 85% recorded once. The rearrangement uses TRBV30 and TRBJ2-7, with TRBD1 matching over 8 bases. The origin of this receptor is a middle-aged woman in good health and CMV-seronegative. Sequencing used PBMCs. CDR3 coding DNA: TGTGCCTGGAGTTCCCGTTTGGGAGGACAGGGCAAATCCTACGAGCAGTACTTC. Its protein is CAWSSRLGGQGKSYEQYF. The full variable domain, its missing parts supplied by reference TRBV30 and TRBJ2-7, is SQTIHQWPATLVQPVGSPLSLECTVEGTSNPNLYWYRQAAGRGLQLLFYSVGIGQISSEVPQNLSASRPQDRQFILSSKKLLLSDSGFYLCAWSSRLGGQGKSYEQYFGPGTRLTVT.